These 20 T cell receptor beta chains were all obtained from the same sample, sequenced in a study of T cell changes during pregnancy in multiple sclerosis. Clones were sequenced by immunoSEQ multiplex PCR, and TCRdb holds only the in-frame ones, with some missing. The data show about 44,000 clones, 70% to 90% seen once. The sample in question was CD4+ T cells from peripheral blood mononuclear cells, obtained after pregnancy. Receptors were obtained from a female donor with multiple sclerosis, enrolled in a pregnancy study.

The rearrangement joins TRBV11-2 to TRBJ2-3; D not certain. The CDR3 has 15 residues. V lost 5 bases to trimming and J lost 0 bases, with 12 bases between them. Germline CDR1 reads SGHAT; CDR2 reads FQNNGV. The CDR3 loop reads CASSEPGSSTDTQYF. The CDR3 coding sequence is TGTGCCAGCAGCGAACCGGGTTCTAGCACAGATACGCAGTATTTT.

This clone was found once. The chain carries TRBV28 and TRBJ2-1; tentative D call: TRBD1 (5 bases). CDR3 size: 15 residues. V shed 5 bases and J shed 4 bases, with 15 bases lying between them. Germline V lookup: CDR1 MDHEN, CDR2 SYDVKM. For the CDR3, the DNA is TGTGCCAGCAGTCCCCAGACAGCCCGTTACAATGAGCAGTTCTTC. It codes for CASSPQTARYNEQFF. The whole variable domain, remainder taken from reference TRBV28 and TRBJ2-1, is DVKVTQSSRYLVKRTGEKVFLECVQDMDHENMFWYRQDPGLGLRLIYFSYDVKMKEKGDIPEGYSVSREKKERFSLILESASTNQTSMYLCASSPQTARYNEQFFGPGTRLTVL.

This chain uses TRBV19 with TRBJ2-3, with D unresolved. Germline V gene data show CDR1 as LNHDA and CDR2 as SQIVND (reference sequence). The V end lost 7 bases, the J end lost 5 bases, and 13 bases lay between the germline ends. The CDR3 runs to 13 residues. The DNA for the CDR3 is TGTGCCAGTAACGGGTTCTCGGGAGATACGCAGTATTTT. Translation: CASNGFSGDTQYF.

The V gene is TRBV5-1, the J gene TRBJ1-1, with D possibly being TRBD1 (6 bases). Trimming pared 0 bases from V and 0 bases from J, leaving 18 bases between. The CDR3 is made up of 18 amino acids. CDR1 SGHRS and CDR2 YFSETQ come from the germline V gene. CDR3 in DNA: TGCGCCAGCAGCTTGGAGGGACACCTAAGGAGTCTGAACACTGAAGCTTTCTTT. It translates to CASSLEGHLRSLNTEAFF.

The chain combines TRBV21-1 with TRBJ2-1; the tabulated D call, TRBD2, remains unverified against the DNA. TRBV21-1 is annotated as a pseudogene. CDR3 size: 16 residues. As DNA, the CDR3 is TGTGCCAGCAGCAAAGTTCTTGGGACTAGTTACAATGAGCAGTTCTTC. This translates into CASSKVLGTSYNEQFF.

This clone was seen more than once but under ten times. This chain joins TRBV12-5 and TRBJ2-5; D is possibly TRBD2 (6 bases). The germline V gene encodes CDR1 LGHNT and CDR2 FRNRAP. The length of the CDR3 is 14 residues. Trimming cost V 9 bases and J 1 base, with 15 bases left between them. The DNA for the CDR3 is TGTGCTAGGCCTGATGGGACTTTCCAAGAGACCCAGTACTTC. Its translation is CARPDGTFQETQYF.

The rearrangement links TRBV13 to TRBJ2-7; perhaps TRBD2 as D (5 bases). CDR1 and CDR2 (germline): PRHDT, FYEKMQ (reference sequence). CDR3 length: 14 amino acids. V lost 0 bases, J lost 2 bases, and 8 bases lay in between. CDR3 region: CASSLGDLPYEQYF. The CDR3 coding sequence is TGTGCCAGCAGCTTAGGGGACTTGCCCTACGAGCAGTACTTC.

The gene calls are TRBV5-1 and TRBJ2-5; 8 positions agree with TRBD1. Germline V gene sequence: CDR1 SGHRS, CDR2 YFSETQ. The length of the CDR3 is 16 residues. Unmatched junction bases numbered 8, after V lost 0 bases and J lost 4 bases. CDR3 DNA: TGCGCCAGCAGCTTGGTTCAGGACAGGGAGCGAGAGACCCAGTACTTC. Translating it yields CASSLVQDRERETQYF.

The gene calls are TRBV5-1 and TRBJ2-5; TRBD1 matches at 7 bases. From germline, CDR1 is SGHRS and CDR2 YFSETQ. V dropped 3 bases and J dropped 2; count of bases not matched to a gene: 4. This CDR3 comprises 14 residues. The DNA for the CDR3 is TGCGCCAGCAGCTGGGGGACAGAGCAAGAGACCCAGTACTTC. Translating gives CASSWGTEQETQYF.

The rearrangement uses TRBV5-4 and TRBJ2-1; D possibly corresponds to TRBD1 (5 bases). Trimming removed 0 bases at V and 9 bases at J, with 10 bases between. Germline V gene sequence: CDR1 SGHNT, CDR2 YYREEE (reference sequence). This CDR3 is built from 13 residues. CDR3 region: CASSLVREGEQFF. Here the CDR3 DNA reads TGTGCCAGCAGCTTGGTCAGGGAAGGTGAGCAGTTCTTC. Looking up the rest from reference TRBV5-4 and TRBJ2-1 gives the full variable domain: ETGVTQSPTHLIKTRGQQVTLRCSSQSGHNTVSWYQQALGQGPQFIFQYYREEENGRGNFPPRFSGLQFPNYSSELNVNALELDDSALYLCASSLVREGEQFFGPGTRLTVL.

The chain has TRBV23-1 and TRBJ2-7, with TRBD1 matching over 8 bases. TRBV23-1 is identified as an open reading frame with a role that is uncertain. V trimming: 7 bases; J trimming: 0 bases; junction bases outside the gene matches: 8. The CDR3 runs 15 residues. The CDR3 here is CASTTTGVPSYEQYF. CDR3 nucleotide sequence: TGCGCCAGCACCACGACAGGGGTCCCCTCCTACGAGCAGTACTTC.

This rearrangement joins TRBV11-1 to TRBJ2-1; 14 bases align to TRBD2. The CDR3 totals 15 residues. Trimming at V came to 5 bases and at J to 9 bases, leaving 6 bases not matched to a gene. Germline lookup yields CDR1 SGHAT and CDR2 FQDESV (reference sequence). As DNA, the CDR3 is TGTGCCAGCAGCCTGCCCGGACTAGCGGGAGGTGAGCAGTTCTTC. This encodes CASSLPGLAGGEQFF.

The chain is built from TRBV18 and TRBJ2-2, with 11 bases lining up with TRBD2. Germline CDR1 is KGHSH and CDR2 is LQKENI. V was pared by 4 bases and J by 1 base, with 2 bases of the junction left unmatched. The CDR3 is made up of 16 amino acids. This CDR3 is CASSLGLAGNTGELFF. In DNA form, the CDR3 reads TGTGCCAGCTCACTCGGACTAGCGGGGAACACCGGGGAGCTGTTTTTT.

This clone was picked up one time. The DNA of the CDR3 is TGTGCCAGCTCACCACCGATAAAAGGACTAGCGGGATCCCAAGAGACCCAGTACTTC. Amino acids: CASSPPIKGLAGSQETQYF. The chain employs TRBV18 and TRBJ2-5, with 12 bases identical to TRBD2. This CDR3 has 19 amino acids. V lost 0 bases and J lost 1; bases outside the gene matches: 9. CDR1 and CDR2 from the germline V gene are KGHSH and LQKENI.

V gene TRBV13 combines with J gene TRBJ2-7; 7 bases match TRBD2. CDR3 length: 14 amino acids. Trimming removed 7 bases from V and 0 bases from J; junction bases left unmatched: 6. Germline-derived CDR1 and CDR2 are PRHDT and FYEKMQ (reference sequence). The CDR3 sequence is CASNRRGSSYEQYF. The CDR3 nucleotides read TGTGCCAGCAATAGACGCGGGAGCTCCTACGAGCAGTACTTC.

The V gene is TRBV27, the J gene TRBJ2-7, with D perhaps TRBD2 (7 bases). The CDR3 runs 17 residues. V was clipped by 7 bases and J by 7 bases, with 29 bases between them. The germline V gene has CDR1 MNHEY and CDR2 SMNVEV (reference sequence). The CDR3 loop is CASTNSRGGTIYAEQYF. The CDR3 DNA reads TGTGCCAGCACCAACTCCAGGGGAGGGACTATTTACGCTGAGCAGTACTTC.

The genes are TRBV4-1 and TRBJ1-2, with no clear D. This CDR3 region has 14 residues. Trimming shortened V by 0 bases and J by 2 bases, and 7 bases separated the two germline ends. Germline V lookup: CDR1 MGHRA, CDR2 YSYEKL. This chain's CDR3 is CASSQDSLNYGYTF. The DNA for the CDR3 is TGCGCCAGCAGCCAAGACAGTCTGAACTATGGCTACACCTTC.

This clone was picked up a small number of times. CDR3 in amino acids: CASSVGQTIYEQYF. In nucleotides, the CDR3 is TGTGCCAGCAGCGTAGGACAGACGATCTACGAGCAGTACTTC. This chain uses TRBV9 with TRBJ2-7; perhaps TRBD1 as D (5 bases). V was pared by 0 bases and J by 3 bases, with 10 bases between. CDR1 and CDR2 from the germline V gene are SGDLS and YYNGEE. This CDR3 contains 14 residues. The full variable domain, rest sourced from reference TRBV9 and TRBJ2-7, is DSGVTQTPKHLITATGQRVTLRCSPRSGDLSVYWYQQSLDQGLQFLIQYYNGEERAKGNILERFSAQQFPDLHSELNLSSLELGDSALYFCASSVGQTIYEQYFGPGTRLTVT.

CDR3 nucleotide sequence: TGTGCCAGCTCACCACCGTTAGGGGGAGCCGGGGAGCTGTTTTTT. It codes for CASSPPLGGAGELFF. The chain carries TRBV18 and TRBJ2-2; a weak D match, TRBD1 (6 bases). CDR3 length: 15 amino acids. The germline CDR1 and CDR2 sequences are KGHSH and LQKENI. With 0 bases removed from V and 6 bases from J, the gap between germline ends came to 11 bases.

The chain joins TRBV6-6 to TRBJ2-2, with 8 bases fitting TRBD2. Germline values: CDR1 MNHNY, CDR2 SVGAGI (reference sequence). The V segment lost 6 bases and the J segment 11 bases; nucleotides outside the gene matches: 5. CDR3 size: 12 residues. CDR3 coding DNA: TGTGCCAGCAGCTACGGACTAGCCGAGCTGTTTTTT. The encoded protein is CASSYGLAELFF.